This T cell receptor (beta chain) was recorded in a study of blood T cell repertoires in COVID-19. The wider study: T cells, B-cell-depleted T cells, or PBMCs supplied cDNA or gDNA.

This CDR3 is built from 15 residues. Germline V gene sequence: CDR1 SEHNR, CDR2 FQNEAQ (reference sequence). Between the trimmed V and J ends, which lost 0 bases and 1 base, there was a span of 4 bases. In the authors' workflow: Reference gene primer amplification yielded estimated nucleated cell counts. TCRdb keeps only in-frame clones here, not all; method: immunoSEQ multiplex PCR. That table gives V, J and clone size, and the DNA gave D and trimming. The data hold about half a million clones, with roughly 85% observed a single time. The chain employs TRBV7-9 and TRBJ2-6; D is uncertain. The clonotype comes from a human donor in a cohort sampled during active COVID-19. Material for sequencing was peripheral blood. Here the CDR3 reads CASSLAGSGANVLTF. The CDR3 nucleotides are TGTGCCAGCAGCTTAGCCGGTTCTGGGGCCAACGTCCTGACTTTC.